This T cell receptor beta chain came from a study of cytomegalovirus exposure and HLA in healthy donors. Study-level findings and limits: According to a subsequent analysis, TCR clusters from the first cohort were inclined to appear together in the roughly 120 validation repertoires. Among the CMV-associated chains, three were confirmed in vitro as specific for CMV antigens. For most TCR sequences rarity was the rule, although some public TCRs occurred in many donors.

Of note for this clone: The target antigen is unknown.

TCRdb's table, derived via immunoSEQ multiplex PCR, lists solely in-frame clones and lacks some. The repertoire includes 250,000 to 400,000 clones, 70% to 90% of them detected once, and around 0.88% sits in the top ten. Sequences were obtained from PBMCs. This receptor was obtained from a young man in good health and CMV-seronegative.

CDR3 sequence (DNA): TGTGCCAGCAGTGAATTAAACACTGAAGCTTTCTTT. Translated: CASSELNTEAFF. This chain connects TRBV6-1 to TRBJ1-1, with D hard to call. Germline values: CDR1 MNHNS, CDR2 SASEGT. The CDR3 consists of 12 residues. V was clipped by 2 bases and J by 2 bases, with 3 bases between them.